Following are 9 T cell receptor beta chains from one sample sequenced in a study of patients and donors after allogeneic stem cell transplantation. TCRdb reanalysed the RT-PCR reads using MiXCR and keeps one entry per CDR3 protein. The sample lists fewer than 75,000 distinct CDR3 sequences, 26% occurring once. Sequencing used blood, either unsorted or a sorted T cell fraction (not recorded which). These receptors were obtained from a human donor who was either an allogeneic HSCT recipient or a stem cell or donor lymphocyte infusion donor (not recorded which). It is not recorded whose cells these are; they may come from a transplant donor.

This rearrangement joins TRBV7-2 to TRBJ2-5; 11 positions match TRBD1. There are 15 residues in the CDR3. Germline-derived CDR1 and CDR2 are SGHTA and FQGNSA. J lost 7 bases, V lost 5 bases, and 9 bases had no gene match. This CDR3 is CASSLGTGGGRTQYF. CDR3 DNA: TGTGCCAGCAGCCTCGGGACAGGGGGGGGAAGGACCCAGTACTTC.

This clonotype was detected ten times or more. The chain employs TRBV20-1 and TRBJ1-1; D remains unclear. CDR3 length: 11 amino acids. Trimming pared 4 bases from V and 2 bases from J, leaving 5 bases between. Germline lookup yields CDR1 DFQATT and CDR2 SNEGSKA (reference sequence). CDR3 bases: TGCAGTGCTACAGGAAACACTGAAGCTTTCTTT. It is translated as CSATGNTEAFF.

V is TRBV9 and J is TRBJ1-1, with D maybe TRBD1 (6 bases). From germline, CDR1 is SGDLS and CDR2 YYNGEE. V was cut by 0 bases and J by 2 bases, with 8 bases left in between. CDR3 length equals 14 residues. The CDR3 DNA is TGTGCCAGCAGCGTAGAACAGGGAAACACTGAAGCTTTCTTT. It yields the protein CASSVEQGNTEAFF.

A few counts support this clonotype. This chain connects TRBV5-5 to TRBJ1-1, with unresolved D. The CDR3 is 14 amino acids. Germline V gene lookup returns CDR1 SGHKS and CDR2 YYEKEE (reference sequence). The germline V and J ends were trimmed by 0 bases and 5 bases, with 11 bases remaining between them. The CDR3 coding sequence is TGTGCCAGCAGCTTGGACGGACGAAGAACTGAAGCTTTCTTT. Translating it yields CASSLDGRRTEAFF.

This clonotype was picked up a small number of times. V and J are TRBV5-1 and TRBJ2-1; D is undetermined. V lost 0 bases and J 7 bases, leaving 11 bases between the germline ends. The germline CDR1 and CDR2 sequences are SGHRS and YFSETQ. The CDR3 consists of 14 residues. The CDR3 nucleotides read TGCGCCAGCAGCTTGGCCGTCTGGTTGAATGAGCAGTTCTTC. Encoded protein: CASSLAVWLNEQFF.

This clonotype came up a few times. The chain recombines TRBV11-1 with TRBJ2-1, with a weak D call TRBD2 (6 bases). Germline V CDR1 and CDR2: SGHAT, FQDESV (reference sequence). The CDR3 contains 15 residues. V lost 1 base and J lost 6, with 13 bases in between. The CDR3 loop reads CASSLVVRGGNEQFF. Here the CDR3 DNA reads TGTGCCAGCAGCTTAGTAGTGAGGGGAGGCAATGAGCAGTTCTTC. The full variable domain, rest sourced from reference TRBV11-1 and TRBJ2-1, is EAEVAQSPRYKITEKSQAVAFWCDPISGHATLYWYRQILGQGPELLVQFQDESVVDDSQLPKDRFSAERLKGVDSTLKIQPAELGDSAMYLCASSLVVRGGNEQFFGPGTRLTVL.

This clonotype was observed once. CDR3: CASSLMGQSTDTQYF. In nucleotides, the CDR3 is TGCGCCAGCAGCCTGATGGGACAGTCCACAGATACGCAGTATTTT. V usage is TRBV5-1 and J usage is TRBJ2-3; 7 bases line up with TRBD1. The trim removed 4 bases at V and 2 bases at J, leaving 7 bases unmatched. The CDR3 spans 15 residues. Germline assignment: CDR1 SGHRS and CDR2 YFSETQ.

This clonotype was seen a few times. This chain links TRBV7-2 with TRBJ1-2; TRBD1 might be the D (5 bases). The CDR3 contains 15 residues. Trimming removed 5 bases at V and 3 bases at J, with 16 bases between. CDR1 SGHTA and CDR2 FQGNSA come from the germline V gene. CDR3 bases: TGTGCCAGCAGCCCCGGGGCGTTTCCGGACTATGGCTACACCTTC. Translated: CASSPGAFPDYGYTF.

The chain is built from TRBV4-3 and TRBJ2-2; TRBD2 matches 9 bases. The CDR3 extends over 18 amino acids. CDR1 and CDR2 from the germline V gene are LGHNA and YSLEER. J was trimmed by 5 bases and V by 0 bases; bases with no gene match: 10. CDR3 nucleotides: TGCGCCAGCAGCCAAGAGAGGCGGGAGGGCCGATGGACCGGGGAGCTGTTTTTT. This sequence encodes CASSQERREGRWTGELFF.